Below are 19 T cell receptor beta chains sequenced from a single sample in a study of liver allograft versus peripheral blood T cells. Overall study context: Comparative analysis was performed on T cell receptor repertoires from transplanted livers and from recipients' peripheral blood.

One entry per CDR3 protein, called by TCRdb with MiXCR from the reads. This sample carries roughly 8,000 distinct CDR3 sequences, approximately 17% of them seen once, and the ten largest clones take approximately 4%. These TCRs come from a human patient who had a liver transplant. The graft donor may be the source of some T cells.

Regarding this clonotype: One junction end disagrees with the germline gene, perhaps due to a read error. The rearrangement links TRBV5-4 to TRBJ1-6; TRBD1 matches 7 bases. The CDR3 sequence is 14 residues long. Germline assignment: CDR1 SGHNT and CDR2 YYREEE (reference sequence). For the CDR3, the DNA is TGTACCAGCAGACAGGGTGCCGAAGATTCACCCCTCCACTTT. Its translation is CTSRQGAEDSPLHF.

As regards this clonotype: A single base is all that separates this from a far larger clone, so a read error is likely. The CDR3, as DNA: TGTGCCAGCAGTCCGCAGGGTGGTGAGACTGAAGCTTTCTTT. Translated, it gives CASSPQGGETEAFF. The rearrangement uses TRBV6-5 and TRBJ1-1, with D possibly TRBD1 on 5 matching bases. Trimming shortened V by 5 bases and J by 5 bases, and 15 bases separated the two germline ends. This CDR3 comprises 14 residues. Germline V gene sequence: CDR1 MNHEY, CDR2 SVGAGI.

This rearrangement joins TRBV20-1 to TRBJ2-3; possible D gene TRBD2, 6 bases. V was clipped by 1 base and J by 0 bases, with 11 bases between them. Germline lookup yields CDR1 DFQATT and CDR2 SNEGSKA (reference sequence). The CDR3 consists of 15 residues. The CDR3 DNA reads TGCAGTGCTAGAGTGGGCGGGGTTAGCACAGATACGCAGTATTTT. This sequence encodes CSARVGGVSTDTQYF.

This clonotype counts as medium-sized (0.01 to 0.1%). The chain employs TRBV19 and TRBJ2-5; tentatively, D is TRBD1 (5 bases). The germline V gene has CDR1 LNHDA and CDR2 SQIVND (reference sequence). This CDR3 has 13 residues. V was shortened by 2 bases and J by 2 bases, with 6 bases between the two germline ends. The CDR3 loop reads CASSINRQETQYF. CDR3 DNA: TGTGCCAGTAGTATAAACAGGCAAGAGACCCAGTACTTC. The full variable domain, in which reference TRBV19 and TRBJ2-5 provide the parts outside the CDR3, is DGGITQSPKYLFRKEGQNVTLSCEQNLNHDAMYWYRQDPGQGLRLIYYSQIVNDFQKGDIAEGYSVSREKKESFPLTVTSAQKNPTAFYLCASSINRQETQYFGPGTRLLVL.

This clonotype is deemed medium-sized (0.01 to 0.1%). The rearrangement uses TRBV7-2 and TRBJ2-3, with D unclear. The CDR3 length is 12 residues. V lost 2 bases to trimming and J lost 7 bases, with 7 bases between them. In germline, CDR1 is SGHTA, CDR2 FQGNSA. CDR3: CASSLRENTQYF. The CDR3, as DNA: TGTGCCAGCAGCTTACGTGAAAATACGCAGTATTTT.

This clonotype was recorded at least ten times. The CDR3 loop reads CASSLTGGRAGNTIYF. The CDR3 DNA sequence: TGTGCCAGCAGCCTGACAGGGGGCAGAGCTGGAAACACCATATATTTT. The V call is TRBV28, the J call TRBJ1-3; 10 bases match TRBD1. Germline loops: CDR1 MDHEN, CDR2 SYDVKM. Germline trimming cut 6 bases from V and 2 bases from J; bases unmatched to any gene: 7. The CDR3 extends over 16 amino acids.

This clonotype is large (0.1 to 1%). V usage is TRBV10-3 and J usage is TRBJ1-5; D perhaps matches TRBD1 (6 bases). V lost 2 bases to trimming and J lost 7 bases, with 18 bases between them. The CDR3 has 16 amino acids. CDR1 is ENHRY and CDR2 is SYGVKD in the germline V gene. Here the CDR3 reads CAISESGTPRGQPQHF. CDR3 in DNA: TGTGCCATCAGTGAGAGCGGGACACCCCGTGGGCAGCCCCAGCATTTT.

This clonotype turned up a few times. This chain connects TRBV12-3 or TRBV12-4 to TRBJ1-1; D not resolved. Trimming cost V 3 bases and J 3 bases, with 8 bases left between them. CDR3 length equals 13 residues. CDR3 in amino acids: CASSFNRDTEAFF. CDR3 sequence (DNA): TGTGCCAGCAGTTTTAACCGGGACACTGAAGCTTTCTTT.

This clonotype showed up many times. The V gene is TRBV7-9, the J gene TRBJ2-3; D uncertain. Germline assignment: CDR1 SEHNR and CDR2 FQNEAQ (reference sequence). The CDR3 is 16 amino acids. With 2 bases removed from V and 2 bases from J, the gap between germline ends came to 14 bases. The CDR3, as DNA: TGTGCCAGCAGCTTATTCACCGGAATTCTCACAGATACGCAGTATTTT. Translating it yields CASSLFTGILTDTQYF.

V and J are TRBV19 and TRBJ1-5; tentatively, D is TRBD1 (5 bases). CDR1 and CDR2 (germline): LNHDA, SQIVND (reference sequence). V was shortened by 5 bases and J by 6 bases, with 8 bases between the two germline ends. The CDR3 extends over 12 amino acids. The CDR3 DNA reads TGTGCCAGTAGTCGGACATCTCAGCCCCAGCATTTT. Protein: CASSRTSQPQHF.

The sample holds many counts of this clonotype. The gene calls are TRBV7-2 and TRBJ1-1; D unresolved. Trimming left V 3 bases short and J 4 bases short, with 6 bases between. The CDR3 length is 12 residues. CDR1 and CDR2 from the germline V gene are SGHTA and FQGNSA. The CDR3 DNA follows: TGTGCCAGCAGCTTGTGGGGCACTGAAGCTTTCTTT. Its translation: CASSLWGTEAFF.

This clonotype is labeled medium-sized. The chain joins TRBV6-2 or TRBV6-3 to TRBJ2-7, with D possibly matching TRBD1 (6 bases). CDR1 and CDR2 from the germline V gene are MNHEY and SVGEGT. The CDR3 is 14 amino acids. V lost 4 bases and J 4 bases, leaving 14 bases between the germline ends. CDR3: CASSFDRLEYEQYF. The DNA of the CDR3 is TGTGCCAGCAGTTTTGACAGGCTGGAATACGAGCAGTACTTC.

This clonotype was counted only a few times. V usage is TRBV30 and J usage is TRBJ1-1; 9 positions agree with TRBD1. Germline-derived CDR1 and CDR2 are GTSNPN and SVGIG (reference sequence). The CDR3 length is 14 residues. With 2 bases clipped from V and 1 base from J, the junction kept 2 bases outside the gene matches. In DNA form, the CDR3 reads TGTGCCTGGAGTCCGGACAGGGGGAACACTGAAGCTTTCTTT. It yields the protein CAWSPDRGNTEAFF.

The rearrangement links TRBV7-9 to TRBJ1-1; no firm D call. Germline assignment: CDR1 SEHNR and CDR2 FQNEAQ (reference sequence). CDR3 length equals 13 residues. Trimming cost V 2 bases and J 4 bases, with 8 bases left between them. Here the CDR3 DNA reads TGTGCCAGCAGCTTACTAGGGTCCACTGAAGCTTTCTTT. Translating gives CASSLLGSTEAFF.

This clonotype is termed medium-sized. The CDR3 reads CATSDSAGFNQPQHF. The CDR3 DNA is TGTGCCACCAGTGACTCGGCAGGGTTTAATCAGCCCCAGCATTTT. The gene calls are TRBV24-1 and TRBJ1-5; TRBD1 might be the D (5 bases). This CDR3 spans 15 amino acids. V lost 4 bases and J lost 4, with 13 bases in between. Germline loops: CDR1 KGHDR, CDR2 SFDVKD.

V is TRBV6-6 and J is TRBJ2-1, with 8 nucleotides matching TRBD1. V trimming: 7 bases; J trimming: 6 bases; junction bases outside the gene matches: 5. Germline V gene sequence: CDR1 MNHNY, CDR2 SVGAGI (reference sequence). This CDR3 region has 13 residues. CDR3 bases: TGTGCCAGCATCGGACAGGGCCGCAATGAGCAGTTCTTC. Translation gives CASIGQGRNEQFF.

This clonotype is medium-sized within its sample. DNA of the CDR3: TGTGCCAGCAGCCTAGGGCGGGCTGAAGCTTTCTTT. Translation gives CASSLGRAEAFF. The chain is built from TRBV6-2 or TRBV6-3 and TRBJ1-1; D is unclear. The CDR3 consists of 12 residues. The germline gives CDR1 MNHEY, CDR2 SVGEGT. Trimming stripped 6 bases from V and 6 bases from J, with 11 bases between.

The chain has TRBV20-1 and TRBJ2-3, with TRBD1 matching 10 bases. Germline assignment: CDR1 DFQATT and CDR2 SNEGSKA (reference sequence). The CDR3 contains 15 residues. The trim removed 6 bases at V and 3 bases at J, leaving 9 bases unmatched. The CDR3 is CSAPSDRGRTDTQYF. The CDR3 DNA sequence: TGCAGTGCCCCAAGCGACAGGGGGCGAACAGATACGCAGTATTTT.

This clonotype is medium-sized by share. This chain uses TRBV5-6 with TRBJ1-1; no definite D call. Germline lookup yields CDR1 SGHDT and CDR2 YYEEEE. This CDR3 has 15 amino acids. Trimming pared 1 base from V and 3 bases from J, leaving 13 bases between. For the CDR3, the DNA is TGTGCCAGCAGCTTGAGTTATAGTGCGGACACTGAAGCTTTCTTT. Amino acid sequence: CASSLSYSADTEAFF.